Listed below are T cell receptor beta chains from one sample, sequenced in a study of vaccination effects on CD4 cells after COVID-19. Using immunoSEQ multiplex PCR, the repertoire was profiled, and TCRdb retains in-frame clones only, with some absent. The sample contains 84,000 or so clones, over 70% of which appear only once. Their specific antigens are unknown. This specimen consisted of CD4+ T cells from PBMCs cultured with HCoV-OC43 spike peptides, obtained after COVID-19 vaccination. The source is a human donor who received a COVID-19 vaccine. Each CDR3 is given with its conserved first and last residue. Fields, in order: J gene, clone size, D gene, V gene, CDR3 protein, CDR3 DNA. A D gene is named only where the DNA matches it firmly. The listing skips clone size in some rows; elsewhere it reads once, few, many or a size class.

j_gene: TRBJ1-4
abundance: NA
d_gene: TRBD1
v_gene: TRBV3-1/TRBV3-2
CDR3aa: CASSLGTVEKLFF
CDR3nt: TGTGCCAGCAGCTTGGGGACAGTAGAAAAACTGTTTTTT

j_gene: TRBJ1-1
abundance: NA
d_gene: NA
v_gene: TRBV5-1
CDR3aa: CASTGLTGGGEAFF
CDR3nt: TGCGCCAGCACCGGACTGACGGGAGGGGGTGAAGCTTTCTTT

j_gene: TRBJ1-1
abundance: NA
d_gene: NA
v_gene: TRBV28
CDR3aa: CASILQRGVLNTEAFF
CDR3nt: TGTGCCAGCATCTTGCAGCGGGGGGTCTTGAACACTGAAGCTTTCTTT

j_gene: TRBJ1-1
abundance: NA
d_gene: TRBD1
v_gene: TRBV15
CDR3aa: CATSRDSDRTSEAFF
CDR3nt: TGTGCCACCAGCAGAGATTCGGACAGGACCTCTGAAGCTTTCTTT

j_gene: TRBJ2-3
abundance: NA
d_gene: TRBD2
v_gene: TRBV18
CDR3aa: CASSPEVGAGGTTQYF
CDR3nt: TGTGCCAGCTCACCAGAGGTAGGCGCGGGGGGGACGACGCAGTATTTT

j_gene: TRBJ2-1
abundance: NA
d_gene: TRBD2
v_gene: TRBV6-4
CDR3aa: CATAGGSGNEQFF
CDR3nt: TGTGCCACAGCGGGGGGGTCAGGGAATGAGCAGTTCTTC

j_gene: TRBJ1-5
abundance: NA
d_gene: NA
v_gene: TRBV19
CDR3aa: CASSLGGTNYQPQHF
CDR3nt: TGTGCCAGTAGTTTGGGCGGGACCAACTATCAGCCCCAGCATTTT

j_gene: TRBJ2-6
abundance: NA
d_gene: NA
v_gene: TRBV2
CDR3aa: CASASAGANVLTF
CDR3nt: TGTGCCAGTGCTAGCGCTGGGGCCAACGTCCTGACTTTC

j_gene: TRBJ1-6
abundance: few
d_gene: TRBD1
v_gene: TRBV6-5
CDR3aa: CASSYLGQGGNSPLHF
CDR3nt: TGTGCCAGCAGTTACTTAGGACAGGGAGGCAATTCACCCCTCCACTTT

j_gene: TRBJ2-1
abundance: NA
d_gene: TRBD1
v_gene: TRBV5-1
CDR3aa: CASSLGTGNEQFF
CDR3nt: TGCGCCAGCAGCTTGGGGACAGGGAATGAGCAGTTCTTC

j_gene: TRBJ2-2
abundance: NA
d_gene: NA
v_gene: TRBV29-1
CDR3aa: CSVRGGGELFF
CDR3nt: TGCAGCGTTAGGGGCGGCGGGGAGCTGTTTTTT

j_gene: TRBJ2-4
abundance: NA
d_gene: NA
v_gene: TRBV28
CDR3aa: CATRRDPGLNIQYF
CDR3nt: TGTGCCACCCGCCGGGACCCGGGTTTAAACATTCAGTACTTC

j_gene: TRBJ1-4
abundance: NA
d_gene: TRBD1
v_gene: TRBV18
CDR3aa: CASSPQTGTNEKLFF
CDR3nt: TGTGCCAGCTCACCGCAGACAGGGACAAATGAAAAACTGTTTTTT

j_gene: TRBJ1-4
abundance: NA
d_gene: NA
v_gene: TRBV9
CDR3aa: CASSVSSGGEKLFF
CDR3nt: TGTGCCAGCAGCGTCAGTTCCGGTGGTGAAAAACTGTTTTTT

j_gene: TRBJ1-3
abundance: NA
d_gene: NA
v_gene: TRBV5-4
CDR3aa: CASSLNPPNTIYF
CDR3nt: TGTGCCAGCAGCCTGAACCCCCCAAACACCATATATTTT

j_gene: TRBJ2-5
abundance: NA
d_gene: TRBD2
v_gene: TRBV3-1/TRBV3-2
CDR3aa: CASSPRRFSGGTQETQYF
CDR3nt: TGTGCCAGCAGCCCCCGAAGATTTAGCGGGGGGACACAAGAGACCCAGTACTTC

j_gene: TRBJ2-2
abundance: NA
d_gene: NA
v_gene: TRBV15
CDR3aa: CATSRVRRAENTGELFF
CDR3nt: TGTGCCACCAGCAGAGTCAGAAGGGCTGAGAACACCGGGGAGCTGTTTTTT

j_gene: TRBJ1-4
abundance: NA
d_gene: NA
v_gene: TRBV4-2
CDR3aa: CASSKDSVRVIEKLFF
CDR3nt: TGTGCCAGCAGCAAAGATAGTGTCAGGGTGATTGAAAAACTGTTTTTT

j_gene: TRBJ2-5
abundance: once
d_gene: TRBD1
v_gene: TRBV4-1
CDR3aa: CASSQVTGTVQETQYF
CDR3nt: TGCGCCAGCAGCCAAGTCACCGGGACAGTCCAAGAGACCCAGTACTTC

j_gene: TRBJ1-4
abundance: once
d_gene: NA
v_gene: TRBV9
CDR3aa: CASSSASHEKLFF
CDR3nt: TGTGCCAGCAGCTCAGCTAGTCATGAAAAACTGTTTTTT

j_gene: TRBJ2-2
abundance: NA
d_gene: TRBD1
v_gene: TRBV10-1
CDR3aa: CASSYSGGTGELFF
CDR3nt: TGCGCCAGCAGTTATTCAGGGGGCACCGGGGAGCTGTTTTTT

j_gene: TRBJ2-6
abundance: NA
d_gene: NA
v_gene: TRBV7-3
CDR3aa: CASSPEGSTLGNVLTF
CDR3nt: TGTGCCAGCAGCCCCGAAGGGAGCACCCTGGGCAACGTCCTGACTTTC